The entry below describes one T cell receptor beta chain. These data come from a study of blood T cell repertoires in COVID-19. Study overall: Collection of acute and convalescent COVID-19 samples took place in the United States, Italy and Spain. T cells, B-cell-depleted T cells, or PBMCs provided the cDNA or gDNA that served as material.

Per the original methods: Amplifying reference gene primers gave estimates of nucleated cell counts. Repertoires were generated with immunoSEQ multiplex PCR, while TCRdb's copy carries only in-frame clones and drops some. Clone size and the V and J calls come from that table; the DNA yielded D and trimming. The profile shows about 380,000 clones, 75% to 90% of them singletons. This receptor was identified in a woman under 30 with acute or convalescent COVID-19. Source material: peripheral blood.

The CDR3 is CASSFPEGETQYF. In nucleotides, the CDR3 is TGTGCCAGCAGCTTCCCGGAGGGGGAGACCCAGTACTTC. The rearrangement joins TRBV5-6 to TRBJ2-5; perhaps TRBD2 as D (6 bases). The CDR3 length is 13 residues. Trimming removed 2 bases from V and 5 bases from J, with 10 bases in between. The germline V gene has CDR1 SGHDT and CDR2 YYEEEE.